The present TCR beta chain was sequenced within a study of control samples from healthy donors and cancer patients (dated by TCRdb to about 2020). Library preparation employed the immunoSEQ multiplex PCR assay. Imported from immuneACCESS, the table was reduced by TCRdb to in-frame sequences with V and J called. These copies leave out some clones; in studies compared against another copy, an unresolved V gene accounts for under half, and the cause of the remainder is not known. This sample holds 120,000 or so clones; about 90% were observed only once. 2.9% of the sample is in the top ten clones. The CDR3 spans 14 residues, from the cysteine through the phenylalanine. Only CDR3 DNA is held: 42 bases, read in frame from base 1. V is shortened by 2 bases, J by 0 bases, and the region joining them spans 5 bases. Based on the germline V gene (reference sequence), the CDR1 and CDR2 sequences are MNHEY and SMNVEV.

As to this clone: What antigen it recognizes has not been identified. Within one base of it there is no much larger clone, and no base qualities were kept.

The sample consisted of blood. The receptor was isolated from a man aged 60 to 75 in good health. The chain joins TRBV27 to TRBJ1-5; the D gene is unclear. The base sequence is TGTGCCAGCAGTTTAGGATATAGCAATCAGCCCCAGCATTTT. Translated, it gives CASSLGYSNQPQHF.